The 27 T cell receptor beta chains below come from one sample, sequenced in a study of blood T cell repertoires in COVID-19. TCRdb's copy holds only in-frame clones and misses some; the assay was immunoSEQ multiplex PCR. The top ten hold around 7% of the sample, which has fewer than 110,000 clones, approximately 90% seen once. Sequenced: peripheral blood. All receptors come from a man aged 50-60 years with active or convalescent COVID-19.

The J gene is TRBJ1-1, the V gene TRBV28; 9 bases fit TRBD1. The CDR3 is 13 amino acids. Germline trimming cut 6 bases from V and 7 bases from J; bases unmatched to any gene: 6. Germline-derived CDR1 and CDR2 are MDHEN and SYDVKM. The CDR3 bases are TGTGCCAGCAGCCCGCCGGACAGGGGTGAAGCTTTCTTT. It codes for CASSPPDRGEAFF. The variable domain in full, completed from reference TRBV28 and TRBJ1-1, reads DVKVTQSSRYLVKRTGEKVFLECVQDMDHENMFWYRQDPGLGLRLIYFSYDVKMKEKGDIPEGYSVSREKKERFSLILESASTNQTSMYLCASSPPDRGEAFFGQGTRLTVV.

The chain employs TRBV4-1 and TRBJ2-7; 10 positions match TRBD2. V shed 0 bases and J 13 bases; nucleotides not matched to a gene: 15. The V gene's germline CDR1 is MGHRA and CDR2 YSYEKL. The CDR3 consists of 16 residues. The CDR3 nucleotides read TGCGCCAGCAGCCAAGATGTCGGGGCTAGCGGGAGTTCTTGCTACTTC. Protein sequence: CASSQDVGASGSSCYF.

The CDR3 region is CATSDPAGLRNEQFF. The CDR3, as DNA: TGTGCCACCAGTGATCCCGCAGGGTTAAGGAATGAGCAGTTCTTC. The gene calls are TRBV24-1 and TRBJ2-1; perhaps TRBD1 as D (5 bases). Between the trimmed V and J ends, which lost 3 bases and 7 bases, there was a span of 15 bases. Germline V gene sequence: CDR1 KGHDR, CDR2 SFDVKD. The CDR3 extends over 15 amino acids.

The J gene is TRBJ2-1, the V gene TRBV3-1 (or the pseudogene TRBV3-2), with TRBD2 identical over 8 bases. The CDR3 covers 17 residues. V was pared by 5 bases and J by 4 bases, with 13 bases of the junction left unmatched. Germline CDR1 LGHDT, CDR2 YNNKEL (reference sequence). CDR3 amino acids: CASSARAVAGRYNEQFF. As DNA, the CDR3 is TGTGCCAGCAGCGCCCGGGCCGTAGCGGGAAGGTACAATGAGCAGTTCTTC.

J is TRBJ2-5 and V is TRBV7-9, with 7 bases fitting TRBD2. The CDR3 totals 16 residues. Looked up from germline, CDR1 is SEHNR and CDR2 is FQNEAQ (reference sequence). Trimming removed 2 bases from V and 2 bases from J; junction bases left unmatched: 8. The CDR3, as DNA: TGTGCCAGCAGCTTAAGTCCCGGGACTAAACAAGAGACCCAGTACTTC. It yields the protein CASSLSPGTKQETQYF.

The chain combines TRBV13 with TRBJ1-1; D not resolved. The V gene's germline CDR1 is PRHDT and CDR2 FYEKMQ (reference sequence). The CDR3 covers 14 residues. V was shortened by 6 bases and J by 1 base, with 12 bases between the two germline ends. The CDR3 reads CASSSHRENTEAFF. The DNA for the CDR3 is TGTGCCAGCAGTTCCCATCGGGAGAACACTGAAGCTTTCTTT.

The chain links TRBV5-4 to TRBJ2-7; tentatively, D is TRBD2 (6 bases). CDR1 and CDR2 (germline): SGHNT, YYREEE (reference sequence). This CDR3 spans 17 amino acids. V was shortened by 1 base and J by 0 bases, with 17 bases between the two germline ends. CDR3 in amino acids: CASSLFRGGTVSYEQYF. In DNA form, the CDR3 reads TGTGCCAGCAGCTTGTTTCGAGGCGGGACCGTCTCCTACGAGCAGTACTTC.

CDR3 protein: CATTEAGNGYTF. CDR3 DNA sequence: TGTGCCACCACCGAGGCCGGGAATGGCTACACCTTC. The V call is TRBV15, the J call TRBJ1-2; D is unresolved. CDR1 LNHNV and CDR2 YYDKDF come from the germline V gene (reference sequence). Trimming pared 7 bases from V and 6 bases from J, leaving 12 bases between. This CDR3 is 12 amino acids long.

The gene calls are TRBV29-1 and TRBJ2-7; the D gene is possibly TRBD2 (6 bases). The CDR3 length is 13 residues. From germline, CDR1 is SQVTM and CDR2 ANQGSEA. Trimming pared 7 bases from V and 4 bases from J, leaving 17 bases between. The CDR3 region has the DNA TGCAGCGCCGGAACTAGCACAGCTTACGAGCAGTACTTC. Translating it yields CSAGTSTAYEQYF.

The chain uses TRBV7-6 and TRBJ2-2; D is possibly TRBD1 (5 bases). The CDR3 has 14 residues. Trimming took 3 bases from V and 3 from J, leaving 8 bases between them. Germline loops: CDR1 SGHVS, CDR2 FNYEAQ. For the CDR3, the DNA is TGTGCCAGCAGCTTGTGGGGCGACACCGGGGAGCTGTTTTTT. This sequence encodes CASSLWGDTGELFF.

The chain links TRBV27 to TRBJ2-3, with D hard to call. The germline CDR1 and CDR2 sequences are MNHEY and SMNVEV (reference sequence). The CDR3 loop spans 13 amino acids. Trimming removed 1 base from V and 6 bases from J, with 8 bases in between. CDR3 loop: CASSLYYGDTQYF. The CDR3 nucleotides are TGTGCCAGCAGTTTATATTACGGGGATACGCAGTATTTT.

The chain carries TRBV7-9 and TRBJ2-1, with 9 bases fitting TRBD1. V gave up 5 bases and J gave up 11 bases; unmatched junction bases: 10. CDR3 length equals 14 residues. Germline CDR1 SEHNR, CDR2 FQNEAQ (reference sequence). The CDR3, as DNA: TGTGCCAGCAGCGGAAGTCCGGGACAGGGAAAGCAGTTCTTC. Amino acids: CASSGSPGQGKQFF.

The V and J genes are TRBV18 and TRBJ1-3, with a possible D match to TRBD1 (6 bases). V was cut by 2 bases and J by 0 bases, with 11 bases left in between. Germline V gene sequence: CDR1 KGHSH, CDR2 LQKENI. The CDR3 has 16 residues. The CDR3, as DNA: TGTGCCAGCTCACCAGGGGGCTCAAGCTCTGGAAACACCATATATTTT. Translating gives CASSPGGSSSGNTIYF.

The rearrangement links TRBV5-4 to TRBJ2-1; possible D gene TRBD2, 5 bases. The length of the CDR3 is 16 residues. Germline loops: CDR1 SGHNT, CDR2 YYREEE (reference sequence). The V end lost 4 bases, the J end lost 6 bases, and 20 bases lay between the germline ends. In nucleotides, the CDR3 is TGTGCCAGCAGCCCCCCGCAGAGAGTCGCGGGCAATGAGCAGTTCTTC. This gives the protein CASSPPQRVAGNEQFF.

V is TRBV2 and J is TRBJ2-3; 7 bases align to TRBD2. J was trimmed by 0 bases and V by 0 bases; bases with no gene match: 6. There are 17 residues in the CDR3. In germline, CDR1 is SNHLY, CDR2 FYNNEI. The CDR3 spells CASSEALSGTSTDTQYF. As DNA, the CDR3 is TGTGCCAGCAGTGAAGCACTGAGCGGGACTAGCACAGATACGCAGTATTTT.

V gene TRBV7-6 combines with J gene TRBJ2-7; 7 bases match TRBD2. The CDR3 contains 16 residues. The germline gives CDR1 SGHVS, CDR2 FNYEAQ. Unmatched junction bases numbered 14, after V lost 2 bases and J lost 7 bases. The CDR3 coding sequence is TGTGCCAGCAGCTTAAGGGTTGGGACTACCCCTTTGGAGCAGTACTTC. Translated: CASSLRVGTTPLEQYF. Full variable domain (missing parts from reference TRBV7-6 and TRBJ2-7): GAGVSQSPRYKVTKRGQDVALRCDPISGHVSLYWYRQALGQGPEFLTYFNYEAQQDKSGLPNDRFSAERPEGSISTLTIQRTEQRDSAMYRCASSLRVGTTPLEQYFGPGTRLTVT.

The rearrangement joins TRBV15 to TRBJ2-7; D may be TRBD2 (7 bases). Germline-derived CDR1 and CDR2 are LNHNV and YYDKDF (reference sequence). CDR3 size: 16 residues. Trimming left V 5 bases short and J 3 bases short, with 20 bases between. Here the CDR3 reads CATSSLGGPDYYEQYF. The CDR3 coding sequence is TGTGCCACCAGCTCCCTGGGGGGGCCGGACTACTACGAGCAGTACTTC.

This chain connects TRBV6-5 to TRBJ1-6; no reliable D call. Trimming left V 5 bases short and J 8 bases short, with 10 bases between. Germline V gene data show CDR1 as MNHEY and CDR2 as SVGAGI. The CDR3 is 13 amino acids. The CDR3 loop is CASSPDLDSPLHF. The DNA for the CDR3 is TGTGCCAGCAGTCCCGACTTAGATTCACCCCTCCACTTT.

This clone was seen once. The CDR3 region is CASRPEGDLNTEAFF. The CDR3 coding sequence is TGTGCCAGCAGACCCGAGGGGGATTTGAACACTGAAGCTTTCTTT. This chain uses TRBV6-4 with TRBJ1-1, with D possibly TRBD1 on 6 matching bases. The CDR3 length is 15 residues. Germline V gene data show CDR1 as MRHNA and CDR2 as SNTAGT. V was shortened by 6 bases and J by 0 bases, with 14 bases between the two germline ends.

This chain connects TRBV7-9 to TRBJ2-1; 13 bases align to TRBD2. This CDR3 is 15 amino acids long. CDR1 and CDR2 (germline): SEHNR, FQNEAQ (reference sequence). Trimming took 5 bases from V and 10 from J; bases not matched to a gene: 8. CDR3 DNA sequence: TGTGCCAGCAGCCCCGGACTAGCGGGAGTGGAAGAGCAGTTCTTC. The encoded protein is CASSPGLAGVEEQFF.

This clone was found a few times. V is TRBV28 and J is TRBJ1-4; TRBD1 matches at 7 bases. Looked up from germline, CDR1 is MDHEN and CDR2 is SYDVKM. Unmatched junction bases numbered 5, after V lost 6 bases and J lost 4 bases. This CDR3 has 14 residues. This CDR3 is CASSPGQNNEKLFF. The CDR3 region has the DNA TGTGCCAGCAGCCCGGGACAGAATAATGAAAAACTGTTTTTT.

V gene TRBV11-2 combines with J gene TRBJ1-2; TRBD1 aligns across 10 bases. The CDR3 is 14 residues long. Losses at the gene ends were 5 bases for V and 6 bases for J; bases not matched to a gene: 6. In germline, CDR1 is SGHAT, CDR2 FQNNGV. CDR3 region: CASSVRQGADGYTF. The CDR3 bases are TGTGCCAGCAGCGTAAGACAGGGGGCGGATGGCTACACCTTC.

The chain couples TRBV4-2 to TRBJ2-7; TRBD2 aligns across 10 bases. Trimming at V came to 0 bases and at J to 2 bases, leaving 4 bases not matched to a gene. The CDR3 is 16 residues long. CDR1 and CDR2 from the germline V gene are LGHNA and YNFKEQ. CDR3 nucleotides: TGTGCCAGCAGCCAAGAGGGCCTAGCGGGGGCCTACGAGCAGTACTTC. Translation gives CASSQEGLAGAYEQYF.

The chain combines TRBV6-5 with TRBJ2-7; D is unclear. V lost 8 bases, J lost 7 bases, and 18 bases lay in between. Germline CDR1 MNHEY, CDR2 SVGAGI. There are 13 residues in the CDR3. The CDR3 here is CASGDPLRREQYF. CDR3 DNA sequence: TGTGCCAGCGGAGATCCTTTGAGAAGAGAGCAGTACTTC.

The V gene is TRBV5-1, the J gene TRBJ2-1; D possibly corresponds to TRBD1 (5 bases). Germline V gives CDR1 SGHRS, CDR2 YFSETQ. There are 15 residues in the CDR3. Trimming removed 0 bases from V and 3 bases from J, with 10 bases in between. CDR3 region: CASSLDQGFYNEQFF. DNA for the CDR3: TGCGCCAGCAGCTTGGACCAGGGTTTCTACAATGAGCAGTTCTTC. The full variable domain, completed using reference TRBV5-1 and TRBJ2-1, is KAGVTQTPRYLIKTRGQQVTLSCSPISGHRSVSWYQQTPGQGLQFLFEYFSETQRNKGNFPGRFSGRQFSNSRSEMNVSTLELGDSALYLCASSLDQGFYNEQFFGPGTRLTVL.

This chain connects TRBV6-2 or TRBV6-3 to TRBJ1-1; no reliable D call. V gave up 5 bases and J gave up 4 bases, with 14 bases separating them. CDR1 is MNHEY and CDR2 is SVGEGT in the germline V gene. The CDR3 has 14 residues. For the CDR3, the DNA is TGTGCCAGCAGTCTCTCCATGGCGGGCACTGAAGCTTTCTTT. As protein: CASSLSMAGTEAFF.

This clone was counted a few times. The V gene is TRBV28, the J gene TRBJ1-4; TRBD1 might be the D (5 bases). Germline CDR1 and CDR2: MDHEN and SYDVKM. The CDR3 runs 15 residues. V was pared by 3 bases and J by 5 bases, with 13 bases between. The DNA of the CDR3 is TGTGCCAGCAGTTTGAGGCAGGGCCGAAATGAAAAACTGTTTTTT. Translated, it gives CASSLRQGRNEKLFF. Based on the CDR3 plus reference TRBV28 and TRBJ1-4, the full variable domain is DVKVTQSSRYLVKRTGEKVFLECVQDMDHENMFWYRQDPGLGLRLIYFSYDVKMKEKGDIPEGYSVSREKKERFSLILESASTNQTSMYLCASSLRQGRNEKLFFGSGTQLSVL.